This T cell receptor (beta chain) was sequenced in a study of beta chain features in type 1 diabetes. About the research overall: Comparable age, gender and cell yields were observed in patients relative to healthy donors. Across every sample, roughly 100 million sorted cells were examined in total.

This clone was counted a few times. This CDR3 has 16 amino acids. Germline V lookup: CDR1 SGHTA, CDR2 FQGNSA. J was trimmed by 3 bases and V by 3 bases; bases with no gene match: 5. Investigators reverse transcribed all isolated RNA, so they sequenced expressed TCRB transcripts. Naive, central memory and regulatory T cell samples came to a mean of roughly 3.9 million reads. Clones were read by immunoSEQ multiplex PCR, and TCRdb kept only the in-frame ones, dropping some. The data contain some 220,000 clones, roughly a tenth of them singletons. The sequenced material came from central memory CD4+ T cells from blood. The rearrangement uses TRBV7-2 and TRBJ2-4, with 10 bases fitting TRBD1. This sequence was found in a man between 18 and 35 years old in good health. CDR3 nucleotide sequence: TGTGCCAGCAGCTTCGGGACAGGGGATGGCAAAAACATTCAGTACTTC. This gives the protein CASSFGTGDGKNIQYF.